These T cell receptor beta chains were read from a single sample in a study of cytomegalovirus exposure and HLA in healthy donors. Repertoires were generated with immunoSEQ multiplex PCR, while TCRdb's copy carries only in-frame clones and drops some. The sample has 150,000 or so clones, more than 60% seen once; the top ten hold 11%. Sequenced input: PBMCs. These receptors all stem from a man in his late teens or twenties in good health and CMV-seropositive. Both conserved end residues are part of each CDR3. Each record gives: V gene, D gene, clone size, J gene, CDR3 DNA, CDR3 protein. D genes are given only for firm matches. The size entry is marked missing in some rows and otherwise reads once, few, many or a size class.

>TRBV5-4|TRBD1|NA|TRBJ1-2
TGTGCCAGCAGCTTGGGCCCAGGACAGGACGCCCGGGGCTACACCTTC
CASSLGPGQDARGYTF
>TRBV28|NA|NA|TRBJ1-3
TGTGCCAGCAGTTTACGGGGGGCGAACGCTGGAAACACCATATATTTT
CASSLRGANAGNTIYF
>TRBV2|TRBD2|NA|TRBJ2-1
TGTGCCAGCAGTGAGGGCGGGAGGGCCGGGAATGAGCAGTTCTTC
CASSEGGRAGNEQFF
>TRBV9|NA|NA|TRBJ1-1
TGTGCCAGCAGCGACCCTACAGGTATGAACACTGAAGTTTTCTTT
CASSDPTGMNTEVFF
>TRBV25-1|NA|NA|TRBJ2-7
TGTGCCAGCAGTGAAAGAGGGGGGGCGCAGTACTACGAGCAGTACTTC
CASSERGGAQYYEQYF
>TRBV6-4|TRBD2|NA|TRBJ2-2
TGTGCCAGCAGTGACTCTTTTAGCGGGATAAACACCGGGGAGCTGTTTTTT
CASSDSFSGINTGELFF
>TRBV30|TRBD1|NA|TRBJ2-4
TGTGCCTGGAGTGTAGGGGACAGGGGTCTTCCAAAAACATTCAGGGAAAAGATTCAGTACTTC
CAWSVGDRGLPKTFREKIQYF
>TRBV5-1|TRBD2|once|TRBJ2-1
TGCGCCAGCAGCAAGGGACTAGCGGGAGAAAGGGATTACAATGAGCAGTTCTTC
CASSKGLAGERDYNEQFF
>TRBV27|TRBD2|NA|TRBJ2-7
TGTGCCAGCAGTTCCCAGGGGGCTAGCGGGAGCTACGAGCAGTACTTC
CASSSQGASGSYEQYF
>TRBV11-1|NA|few|TRBJ2-1
TGTGCCAGCAGCTTAGATAGGGGCAATGAGCAGTTCTTC
CASSLDRGNEQFF
>TRBV5-1|TRBD1|NA|TRBJ1-2
TGCGCCAGCAGCTTGACAGGGGGTAACTATGGCTACACCTTC
CASSLTGGNYGYTF
>TRBV19|TRBD2|NA|TRBJ2-7
TGTGCCAGTAGCTTGAGACTAGTTGGTAGCGGGGCAAGCTCCTACGAGCAGTACTTC
CASSLRLVGSGASSYEQYF